The 26 T cell receptor beta chains below all came from one sample that was sequenced in a study of T-cell reconstitution after alpha-beta-depleted transplantation in children. Unique molecular identifiers were used in preparing the TCRbeta library. TCRdb reprocessed the PCR reads with MiXCR, giving one entry per CDR3 protein. The sample has 700,000 to 950,000 distinct CDR3 sequences, less than 20% seen once. Sequencing was performed on PBMCs, mostly from graft donor cells, taken 360 days after TCRalphabeta/CD19-depleted stem cell transplant. The receptors stem from a male patient between 5 and 17 years old who had a stem cell transplant for acute lymphoblastic leukemia, so the T cells may come from the graft donor.

This clonotype was seen a few times. The chain uses TRBV10-3 and TRBJ2-5; the D gene is possibly TRBD2 (6 bases). Trimming took 4 bases from V and 5 from J, leaving 17 bases between them. There are 15 residues in the CDR3. The germline CDR1 and CDR2 sequences are ENHRY and SYGVKD. In nucleotides, the CDR3 is TGTGCCATCAGTGGGGACTCCCCGGTGGCGGAGACCCAGTACTTC. Amino acids: CAISGDSPVAETQYF.

The sample holds many counts of this clonotype. The chain uses TRBV20-1 and TRBJ2-3, with TRBD2 matching 10 bases. Germline-derived CDR1 and CDR2 are DFQATT and SNEGSKA (reference sequence). The CDR3 has 18 amino acids. After removal of 0 bases from V and 3 bases from J, the junction contained 12 bases not matched to a gene. CDR3 DNA: TGCAGTGCTAGAGATCACAGGCTAGCGGGAGTGGGGACAGATACGCAGTATTTT. It is translated as CSARDHRLAGVGTDTQYF.

This clonotype occurred many times. The V gene is TRBV29-1, the J gene TRBJ2-1; D not resolved. Trimming shortened V by 4 bases and J by 8 bases, and 3 bases separated the two germline ends. The germline V gene encodes CDR1 SQVTM and CDR2 ANQGSEA. The CDR3 covers 9 residues. CDR3 sequence reads: CSVAYEQFF. The CDR3 DNA reads TGCAGCGTTGCTTATGAGCAGTTCTTC.

The gene calls are TRBV29-1 and TRBJ1-4; unclear D gene. V lost 4 bases, J lost 3 bases, and 15 bases lay in between. The CDR3 runs to 15 residues. CDR1 SQVTM and CDR2 ANQGSEA come from the germline V gene. The CDR3 loop reads CSVATKGTANEKLFF. In DNA, the CDR3 is TGCAGCGTTGCCACCAAGGGAACGGCTAATGAAAAACTGTTTTTT.

For this clonotype: A junction boundary mismatches the germline segment, possibly from a read error. This chain connects TRBV2 to TRBJ2-7, with 13 bases identical to TRBD2. The germline CDR1 and CDR2 sequences are SNHLY and FYNNEI. The CDR3 has 13 amino acids. The CDR3 nucleotides read TGTGCCAGCAGTTATAGGACTAGCGGGAGTAAGAACTTC. This translates into CASSYRTSGSKNF. The whole variable domain, filled in from reference TRBV2 and TRBJ2-7, reads EPEVTQTPSHQVTQMGQEVILRCVPISNHLYFYWYRQILGQKVEFLVSFYNNEISEKSEIFDDQFSVERPDGSNFTLKIRSTKLEDSAMYFCASSYRTSGSKNFGPGTRLTVT.

The gene calls are TRBV4-1 and TRBJ2-7; 11 bases agree with TRBD2. Germline trimming cut 6 bases from V and 2 bases from J; bases unmatched to any gene: 6. The CDR3 sequence is 15 residues long. Germline V lookup: CDR1 MGHRA, CDR2 YSYEKL. CDR3 bases: TGCGCCAGCAGACATGGGACTAGCGGTACCTACGAGCAGTACTTC. Its protein is CASRHGTSGTYEQYF.

The chain uses TRBV5-1 and TRBJ2-7; a weak D match, TRBD1 (5 bases). Germline V gene sequence: CDR1 SGHRS, CDR2 YFSETQ. There are 17 residues in the CDR3. The V end was cut by 0 bases, the J end by 4 bases, with 20 bases between. The DNA for the CDR3 is TGCGCCAGCAGCTTGGATCCCCCCAATGGGGCCCTTTACGAGCAGTACTTC. Encoded protein: CASSLDPPNGALYEQYF. Full variable domain (remainder filled in from reference TRBV5-1 and TRBJ2-7): KAGVTQTPRYLIKTRGQQVTLSCSPISGHRSVSWYQQTPGQGLQFLFEYFSETQRNKGNFPGRFSGRQFSNSRSEMNVSTLELGDSALYLCASSLDPPNGALYEQYFGPGTRLTVT.

This clonotype was recorded a few times. This chain joins TRBV12-3 or TRBV12-4 and TRBJ1-1, with D perhaps matching TRBD1 (6 bases). Trimming removed 4 bases from V and 3 bases from J, with 21 bases in between. The CDR3 has 17 amino acids. Here the CDR3 reads CASSSGRVRGQDTEAFF. In DNA form, the CDR3 reads TGTGCCAGCAGTTCCGGGCGTGTTCGGGGGCAGGACACTGAAGCTTTCTTT.

The CDR3 nucleotides are TGTGCCAGCCGAGGGTCGTCTAATGAAAAACTGTTTTTT. This gives the protein CASRGSSNEKLFF. V gene TRBV12-3 or TRBV12-4 combines with J gene TRBJ1-4; D is undetermined. The V gene lost 8 bases and the J gene lost 3 bases, with 10 bases spanning the gap. CDR3 length: 13 amino acids.

This clonotype was counted only a few times. CDR3 bases: TGCGCCAGCAGCTTGGCCGTAGGGACTATATACAATGAGCAGTTCTTC. This translates into CASSLAVGTIYNEQFF. The chain uses TRBV5-1 and TRBJ2-1, with 7 bases fitting TRBD2. V trimming: 0 bases; J trimming: 4 bases; junction bases outside the gene matches: 7. In germline, CDR1 is SGHRS, CDR2 YFSETQ. The CDR3 consists of 16 residues.

This sequence joins TRBV14 and TRBJ2-3; D gene ambiguous. This CDR3 region has 15 residues. Trimming shortened V by 4 bases and J by 1 base, and 12 bases separated the two germline ends. Germline assignment: CDR1 SGHDN and CDR2 FVKESK. The DNA of the CDR3 is TGTGCCAGCAGCCGCGGTCTTCCCCGCACAGATACGCAGTATTTT. Translating it yields CASSRGLPRTDTQYF.

The CDR3 coding sequence is TGTGCCAGCAGTTTATCTTTCAGGGATCGTGGCTACACCTTC. This encodes CASSLSFRDRGYTF. V is TRBV27 and J is TRBJ1-2; perhaps TRBD1 as D (5 bases). The V and J ends lost 0 bases and 7 bases respectively, with 12 bases between them. This CDR3 has 14 amino acids. Germline CDR1 is MNHEY and CDR2 is SMNVEV (reference sequence).

The chain combines TRBV5-6 with TRBJ2-3, with 13 positions matching TRBD2. The germline CDR1 and CDR2 sequences are SGHDT and YYEEEE. The CDR3 runs to 18 residues. With V trimmed by 4 bases and J by 3 bases, 11 bases remained unmatched. The chain's CDR3 is CASSDPQLAGGGTDTQYF. CDR3 coding DNA: TGTGCCAGCAGCGACCCACAACTAGCGGGAGGGGGAACAGATACGCAGTATTTT.

This clonotype was recorded a few times. The CDR3 reads CASSPRTGEGSAQHF. In DNA, the CDR3 is TGTGCCAGCAGCCCACGGACAGGGGAAGGGAGCGCCCAGCATTTT. V usage is TRBV7-2 and J usage is TRBJ1-5; 9 nucleotides line up with TRBD1. CDR1 SGHTA and CDR2 FQGNSA come from the germline V gene. V lost 5 bases and J lost 11; bases outside the gene matches: 13. The CDR3 extends over 15 amino acids.

This rearrangement joins TRBV18 to TRBJ2-2; TRBD1 is a possible D gene (5 bases). The V and J ends lost 4 bases and 6 bases respectively, with 18 bases between them. Germline CDR1 is KGHSH and CDR2 is LQKENI. The CDR3 has 16 amino acids. The CDR3: CASSQRDSKTPGELFF. The CDR3 nucleotides read TGTGCCAGCTCACAGAGAGACAGCAAAACCCCCGGGGAGCTGTTTTTT.

This clonotype was seen a handful of times. The chain is built from TRBV20-1 and TRBJ2-1, with a tentative D call TRBD2 (6 bases). Germline loops: CDR1 DFQATT, CDR2 SNEGSKA (reference sequence). The germline V and J ends were trimmed by 6 bases and 4 bases, with 13 bases remaining between them. The CDR3 is made up of 13 amino acids. The CDR3 loop is CSARLGGYNEQFF. CDR3 DNA: TGCAGTGCCCGACTAGGTGGATACAATGAGCAGTTCTTC.

Only a few counts were recorded for this clonotype. This rearrangement joins TRBV28 to TRBJ2-7; no clear D. The germline V and J ends were trimmed by 5 bases and 2 bases, with 7 bases remaining between them. This CDR3 region has 12 residues. CDR1 and CDR2 (germline): MDHEN, SYDVKM. CDR3 protein: CASSPWPYEQYF. CDR3 DNA: TGTGCCAGCAGTCCCTGGCCCTACGAGCAGTACTTC. Drawing the rest from reference TRBV28 and TRBJ2-7, the complete variable domain is DVKVTQSSRYLVKRTGEKVFLECVQDMDHENMFWYRQDPGLGLRLIYFSYDVKMKEKGDIPEGYSVSREKKERFSLILESASTNQTSMYLCASSPWPYEQYFGPGTRLTVT.

This clonotype was counted at least ten times. J is TRBJ2-2 and V is TRBV12-5, with D uncertain. V was pared by 5 bases and J by 5 bases, with 9 bases between. The CDR3 loop spans 13 amino acids. Germline values: CDR1 LGHNT, CDR2 FRNRAP. CDR3 region: CASGPPTTGELFF. CDR3 DNA: TGTGCTAGTGGTCCCCCCACGACCGGGGAGCTGTTTTTT. Filled out from reference TRBV12-5 and TRBJ2-2, the complete variable domain reads DARVTQTPRHKVTEMGQEVTMRCQPILGHNTVFWYRQTMMQGLELLAYFRNRAPLDDSGMPKDRFSAEMPDATLATLKIQPSEPRDSAVYFCASGPPTTGELFFGEGSRLTVL.

This clonotype appeared a few times. The CDR3 loop is CASSFNAVIYNEQFF. CDR3 coding DNA: TGTGCCAGCAGCTTTAATGCGGTTATATACAATGAGCAGTTCTTC. V and J are TRBV7-3 and TRBJ2-1; D is unclear. From germline, CDR1 is SGHTA and CDR2 FQGTGA. Trimming cost V 3 bases and J 4 bases, with 13 bases left between them. This CDR3 contains 15 residues.

There are a few counts of this clonotype. The V gene is TRBV7-8, the J gene TRBJ2-1; no firm D call. CDR3 length equals 12 residues. The V gene lost 1 base and the J gene lost 13 bases, with 11 bases spanning the gap. Looked up from germline, CDR1 is SGHVS and CDR2 is FQNEAQ. CDR3 sequence reads: CASSLGPPSQFF. The CDR3 nucleotides read TGTGCCAGCAGCTTAGGCCCACCGTCCCAGTTCTTC.

This clonotype was found a few times. The chain links TRBV2 to TRBJ2-1, with 8 bases identical to TRBD2. V dropped 4 bases and J dropped 3; count of bases not matched to a gene: 17. The CDR3 is made up of 19 amino acids. CDR1 SNHLY and CDR2 FYNNEI come from the germline V gene. This CDR3 is CASSAPPGTRVRNYNEQFF. The DNA for the CDR3 is TGTGCCAGCAGTGCCCCTCCGGGGACTAGGGTGCGCAACTACAATGAGCAGTTCTTC.

V usage is TRBV12-3 or TRBV12-4 and J usage is TRBJ2-3, with 14 bases matching TRBD2. V lost 6 bases and J lost 4; bases outside the gene matches: 9. The CDR3 consists of 17 residues. The CDR3 here is CASSPGTSGRGADTQYF. The CDR3 DNA reads as TGTGCCAGCAGCCCCGGGACTAGCGGGAGAGGGGCAGATACGCAGTATTTT.

The table lists this clonotype with many counts. The chain couples TRBV27 to TRBJ1-1, with 9 bases identical to TRBD1. The CDR3 has 14 amino acids. Germline loops: CDR1 MNHEY, CDR2 SMNVEV (reference sequence). V lost 5 bases, J lost 1 base, and 2 bases stayed unmatched. The CDR3 protein is CASSVQGANTEAFF. Written as DNA, the CDR3 is TGTGCCAGCAGTGTACAGGGGGCGAACACTGAAGCTTTCTTT.

The rearrangement joins TRBV4-1 to TRBJ2-7, with D hard to call. The ends were cut back, 1 base at V and 1 base at J, with 11 bases in the middle. The CDR3 length is 15 residues. In germline, CDR1 is MGHRA, CDR2 YSYEKL. The CDR3 coding sequence is TGCGCCAGCAGCCAAGGTTTTACAGTGTCCTACGAGCAGTACTTC. Its protein product is CASSQGFTVSYEQYF.

This clonotype was found many times. The chain employs TRBV28 and TRBJ1-2; 9 bases map to TRBD1. The CDR3 has 15 residues. In germline, CDR1 is MDHEN, CDR2 SYDVKM. The V segment lost 6 bases and the J segment 2 bases; nucleotides outside the gene matches: 7. In nucleotides, the CDR3 is TGTGCCAGCAGATCGACCGGGACAGGGAACTATGGCTACACCTTC. Translation: CASRSTGTGNYGYTF.

This clonotype turned up a few times. The V and J genes are TRBV5-1 and TRBJ2-3; D is ambiguous. Between the trimmed V and J ends, which lost 5 bases and 2 bases, there was a span of 9 bases. The CDR3 sequence is 13 residues long. Germline assignment: CDR1 SGHRS and CDR2 YFSETQ. The CDR3 bases are TGCGCCAGCAGGAAGGGCCCCACAGATACGCAGTATTTT. This translates into CASRKGPTDTQYF. The full variable domain, in which reference TRBV5-1 and TRBJ2-3 provide the parts outside the CDR3, is KAGVTQTPRYLIKTRGQQVTLSCSPISGHRSVSWYQQTPGQGLQFLFEYFSETQRNKGNFPGRFSGRQFSNSRSEMNVSTLELGDSALYLCASRKGPTDTQYFGPGTRLTVL.